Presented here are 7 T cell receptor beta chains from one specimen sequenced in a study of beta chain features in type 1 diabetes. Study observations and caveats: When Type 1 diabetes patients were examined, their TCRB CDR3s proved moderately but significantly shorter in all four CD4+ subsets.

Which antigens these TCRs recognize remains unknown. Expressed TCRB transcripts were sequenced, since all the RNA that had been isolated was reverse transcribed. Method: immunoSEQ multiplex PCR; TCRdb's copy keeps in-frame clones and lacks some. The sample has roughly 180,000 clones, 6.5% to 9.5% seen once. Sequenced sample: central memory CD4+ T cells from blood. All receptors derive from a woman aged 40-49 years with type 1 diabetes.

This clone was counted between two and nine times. The CDR3 loop is CASSRTWTGSSYEQYF. CDR3 nucleotides: TGTGCCAGCAGCCGTACTTGGACAGGAAGCTCCTACGAGCAGTACTTC. The gene calls are TRBV5-4 and TRBJ2-7; TRBD1 aligns across 7 bases. CDR1 and CDR2 from the germline V gene are SGHNT and YYREEE (reference sequence). The CDR3 is 16 residues long. Trimming took 4 bases from V and 0 from J; bases not matched to a gene: 10.

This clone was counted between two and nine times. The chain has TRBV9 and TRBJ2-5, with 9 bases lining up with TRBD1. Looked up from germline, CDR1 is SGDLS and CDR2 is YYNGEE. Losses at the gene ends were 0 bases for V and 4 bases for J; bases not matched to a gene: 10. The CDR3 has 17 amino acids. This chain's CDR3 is CASSVGRTGDDGETQYF. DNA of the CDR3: TGTGCCAGCAGCGTAGGAAGGACAGGGGATGATGGAGAGACCCAGTACTTC.

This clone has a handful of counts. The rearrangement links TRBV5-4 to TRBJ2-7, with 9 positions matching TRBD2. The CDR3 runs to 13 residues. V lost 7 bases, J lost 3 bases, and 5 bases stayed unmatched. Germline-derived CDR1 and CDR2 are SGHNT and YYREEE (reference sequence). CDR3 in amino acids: CASSLAGHYEQYF. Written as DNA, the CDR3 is TGTGCCAGCTCCCTAGCGGGGCACTACGAGCAGTACTTC. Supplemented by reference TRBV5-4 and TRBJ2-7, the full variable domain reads ETGVTQSPTHLIKTRGQQVTLRCSSQSGHNTVSWYQQALGQGPQFIFQYYREEENGRGNFPPRFSGLQFPNYSSELNVNALELDDSALYLCASSLAGHYEQYFGPGTRLTVT.

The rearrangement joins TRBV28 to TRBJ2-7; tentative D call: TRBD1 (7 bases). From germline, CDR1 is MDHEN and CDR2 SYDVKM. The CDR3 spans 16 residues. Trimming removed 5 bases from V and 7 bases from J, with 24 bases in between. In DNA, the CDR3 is TGTGCCAGCAGTCCATTGACAGGGAGGCCGGCGGTTGAGCAGTACTTC. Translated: CASSPLTGRPAVEQYF.

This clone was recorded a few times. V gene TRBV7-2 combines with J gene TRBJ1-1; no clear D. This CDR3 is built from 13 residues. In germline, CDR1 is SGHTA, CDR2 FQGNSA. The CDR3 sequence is CVAAEAMNTEAFF. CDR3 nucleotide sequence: TGTGTCGCCGCCGAGGCGATGAACACTGAAGCTTTCTTT.

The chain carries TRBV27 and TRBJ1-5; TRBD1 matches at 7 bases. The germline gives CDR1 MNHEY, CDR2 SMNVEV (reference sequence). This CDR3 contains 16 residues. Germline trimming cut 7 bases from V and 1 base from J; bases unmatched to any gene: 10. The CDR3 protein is CASKPRQGSSNQPQHF. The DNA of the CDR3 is TGTGCCAGCAAACCTAGACAGGGCAGCAGCAATCAGCCCCAGCATTTT.

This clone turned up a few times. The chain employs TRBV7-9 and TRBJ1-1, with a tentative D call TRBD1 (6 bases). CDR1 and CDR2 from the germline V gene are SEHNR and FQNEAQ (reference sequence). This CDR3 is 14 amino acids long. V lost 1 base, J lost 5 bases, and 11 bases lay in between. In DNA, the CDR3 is TGTGCCAGCAGCTTAGGGCAGGGGTTAACTGAAGCTTTCTTT. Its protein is CASSLGQGLTEAFF.